This record concerns one TCR beta chain sequence. CDR3 size: 17 residues. Germline V gene data show CDR1 as LGHDT and CDR2 as YNNKEL (reference sequence). V lost 0 bases and J 1 base, leaving 13 bases between the germline ends. The sample originates from a study of blood T cell repertoires in COVID-19. Whole-study context: The United States, Italy and Spain provided the acute and convalescent COVID-19 samples. T cells, B-cell-depleted T cells, or PBMCs provided the cDNA or gDNA that served as material.

Profiling relied on immunoSEQ multiplex PCR, and the TCRdb table lists in-frame clones only, not all of them. Altogether 200,000 to 250,000 clones are present, about 88% being singletons, with the ten largest covering about 2.9%. The chain carries TRBV3-1 (or the pseudogene TRBV3-2) and TRBJ1-3; a weak D match, TRBD1 (6 bases). The receptor was isolated from a man in his 60s with acute or convalescent COVID-19. Sequenced input: peripheral blood. The CDR3 sequence is CASSQDIGGASGNTIYF. CDR3 DNA: TGTGCCAGCAGCCAAGATATTGGGGGGGCTTCTGGAAACACCATATATTTT.